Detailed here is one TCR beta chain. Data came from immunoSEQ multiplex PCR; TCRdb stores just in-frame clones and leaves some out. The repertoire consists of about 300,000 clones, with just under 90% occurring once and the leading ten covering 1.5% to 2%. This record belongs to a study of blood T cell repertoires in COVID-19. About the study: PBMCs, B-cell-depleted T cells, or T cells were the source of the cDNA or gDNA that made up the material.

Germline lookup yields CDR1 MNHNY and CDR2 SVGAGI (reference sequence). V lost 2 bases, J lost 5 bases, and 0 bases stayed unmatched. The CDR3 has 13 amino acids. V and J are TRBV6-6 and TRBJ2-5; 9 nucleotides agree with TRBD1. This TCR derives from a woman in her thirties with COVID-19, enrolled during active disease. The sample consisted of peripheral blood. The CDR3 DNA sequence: TGTGCCAGCAGTTACGGGACAGGGGAGACCCAGTACTTC. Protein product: CASSYGTGETQYF.